This TCR beta chain was recovered during a study of blood T cells in healthy people across ages. Overall study results and limits: In these data, TCR beta diversity tracked strongly with naive T cell percentage.

Then a second PCR, running about 7 to 11 cycles, was carried out with a sample-barcoded 5' primer and a J-beta primer mix. TCRdb itself ran the 5' RACE reads through MiXCR, one entry per CDR3 protein. The sample carries over 1,500,000 distinct CDR3 sequences, about two fifths recorded once. V lost 6 bases, J lost 4 bases, and 5 bases stayed unmatched. CDR3 length: 14 residues. Germline V gene data show CDR1 as WSHSY and CDR2 as SAAADI. In the case of this clonotype: The antigen is undetermined.

The chain combines TRBV10-2 with TRBJ2-7, with 11 bases aligning to TRBD1. The receptor was isolated from a human donor in good health. The material sequenced was blood. DNA for the CDR3: TGCGCCAGCAGGGACGGGACAGGGGGTTACGAGCAGTACTTC. It specifies CASRDGTGGYEQYF.